The 20 T cell receptor beta chains reported below all come from one sample, sequenced in a study of CD8 T cells in Susac syndrome. Random hexamers were used to reverse transcribe an amount of roughly 0.45 to 1 ug RNA. Each CDR3 protein is one row after TCRdb ran MiXCR on the immunoSEQ multiplex PCR reads. The sample consists of over 80,000 distinct CDR3 sequences, 85% to 95% of them appearing once. The sequenced sample consisted of CD8+ T cells from PBMCs. The receptors shown here come from a human donor in good health.

The chain is built from TRBV10-3 and TRBJ1-2, with a weak D call TRBD1 (5 bases). The germline V gene has CDR1 ENHRY and CDR2 SYGVKD. The V end lost 4 bases, the J end lost 8 bases, and 17 bases lay between the germline ends. The CDR3 sequence is 14 residues long. The CDR3 spells CAISVPQETVGYTF. The CDR3 DNA reads TGTGCCATCAGTGTTCCACAGGAGACCGTAGGCTACACCTTC.

CDR3 loop: CASSQEAFSNQPQHF. CDR3 in DNA: TGCGCCAGCAGCCAAGAGGCATTTAGCAATCAGCCCCAGCATTTT. This chain connects TRBV4-1 to TRBJ1-5; unclear D gene. Germline V CDR1 and CDR2: MGHRA, YSYEKL. The CDR3 contains 15 residues. Trimming took 0 bases from V and 0 from J, leaving 6 bases between them.

This chain uses TRBV25-1 with TRBJ1-1; D may be TRBD1 (5 bases). The V end was cut by 4 bases, the J end by 0 bases, with 6 bases between. The CDR3 contains 13 residues. CDR1 and CDR2 (germline): MGHDK, SYGVNS. As DNA, the CDR3 is TGTGCCAGCAGTGGGGGCCTGAACACTGAAGCTTTCTTT. It yields the protein CASSGGLNTEAFF.

The chain is built from TRBV27 and TRBJ2-2; 8 bases line up with TRBD1. The germline CDR1 and CDR2 sequences are MNHEY and SMNVEV (reference sequence). V was clipped by 7 bases and J by 9 bases; unmatched bases: 7. This CDR3 region has 13 residues. The CDR3 DNA reads TGTGCCAGCACCCCCCAGGGGGCTAGGGAGCTGTTTTTT. Protein product: CASTPQGARELFF.

The chain joins TRBV9 to TRBJ2-5; D perhaps matches TRBD2 (7 bases). The CDR3 sequence is 13 residues long. CDR1 is SGDLS, CDR2 YYNGEE, per germline. V shed 3 bases and J shed 3 bases, with 9 bases lying between them. The CDR3 DNA follows: TGTGCCAGCAGCGGCGGGGGCGAAGAGACCCAGTACTTC. Amino acid sequence: CASSGGGEETQYF.

This sequence joins TRBV5-4 and TRBJ2-5, with no clear D. CDR1 SGHNT and CDR2 YYREEE come from the germline V gene (reference sequence). Trimming took 0 bases from V and 3 from J, leaving 9 bases between them. This CDR3 is 14 amino acids long. CDR3 residues: CASSLVVMKETQYF. As DNA, the CDR3 is TGTGCCAGCAGCTTGGTCGTTATGAAAGAGACCCAGTACTTC. The whole variable domain, filled in from reference TRBV5-4 and TRBJ2-5, reads ETGVTQSPTHLIKTRGQQVTLRCSSQSGHNTVSWYQQALGQGPQFIFQYYREEENGRGNFPPRFSGLQFPNYSSELNVNALELDDSALYLCASSLVVMKETQYFGPGTRLLVL.

The chain joins TRBV5-4 to TRBJ2-5; 9 bases align to TRBD1. The ends lost 6 bases at V and 1 base at J; junction bases unmatched: 4. The CDR3 covers 14 residues. Per the germline V gene, CDR1 is SGHNT and CDR2 is YYREEE (reference sequence). Here the CDR3 reads CASTGDRVQETQYF. Written as DNA, the CDR3 is TGTGCCAGCACTGGGGACAGGGTCCAAGAGACCCAGTACTTC.

The gene calls are TRBV19 and TRBJ1-1; no clear D. Trimming pared 1 base from V and 1 base from J, leaving 7 bases between. This CDR3 is built from 14 residues. Germline V gives CDR1 LNHDA, CDR2 SQIVND (reference sequence). In DNA, the CDR3 is TGTGCCAGTAGTATAGTCCCGGGGAACACTGAAGCTTTCTTT. Protein sequence: CASSIVPGNTEAFF.

The chain employs TRBV4-1 and TRBJ2-1; 8 positions agree with TRBD1. CDR3 size: 14 residues. CDR1 is MGHRA, CDR2 YSYEKL, per germline. After removal of 4 bases from V and 5 bases from J, the junction contained 4 bases not matched to a gene. CDR3 DNA: TGCGCCAGCAGCCCCAGGGGGCCGGACAATGAGCAGTTCTTC. It specifies CASSPRGPDNEQFF.

With regard to this clonotype: Its ends do not fully match the called genes, so a read error is possible. The J gene is TRBJ2-7, the V gene TRBV25-1; D unclear. The CDR3 consists of 10 residues. Germline V lookup: CDR1 MGHDK, CDR2 SYGVNS. For the CDR3, the DNA is TGTGCCAGCAGTGAATTGCGGATTTTCTTC. Encoded protein: CASSELRIFF.

The chain links TRBV7-2 to TRBJ1-2; D call uncertain. V was trimmed by 5 bases and J by 3 bases, leaving 16 bases between them. Germline values: CDR1 SGHTA, CDR2 FQGNSA. The CDR3 spans 15 residues. Here the CDR3 DNA reads TGTGCCAGCAGCCACCCCGATGGGTTATACTATGGCTACACCTTC. This translates into CASSHPDGLYYGYTF.

This clonotype was detected only once. This rearrangement joins TRBV4-1 to TRBJ2-1; unclear D gene. Germline V CDR1 and CDR2: MGHRA, YSYEKL. The CDR3 is 13 residues long. V dropped 1 base and J dropped 3 bases, with 4 bases sitting between them. CDR3 sequence: CASSQGNYNEQFF. The CDR3 nucleotides are TGCGCCAGCAGCCAAGGGAACTACAATGAGCAGTTCTTC.

The CDR3 DNA is TGTGCCTGGCTTTTGGGGACTAGCGAGAATGAGCAGTTCTTC. Its protein product is CAWLLGTSENEQFF. The chain carries TRBV30 and TRBJ2-1, with 10 bases fitting TRBD2. CDR1 and CDR2 (germline): GTSNPN, SVGIG (reference sequence). Losses at the gene ends were 5 bases for V and 7 bases for J; bases not matched to a gene: 8. There are 14 residues in the CDR3.

The chain recombines TRBV30 with TRBJ2-2; no clear D. Germline-derived CDR1 and CDR2 are GTSNPN and SVGIG (reference sequence). V was shortened by 3 bases and J by 13 bases, with 9 bases between the two germline ends. The CDR3 extends over 10 amino acids. CDR3 sequence: CAWRSRGLFF. The CDR3 DNA is TGTGCCTGGAGAAGCCGAGGGCTGTTTTTT. Variable domain in full (rest from reference TRBV30 and TRBJ2-2): SQTIHQWPATLVQPVGSPLSLECTVEGTSNPNLYWYRQAAGRGLQLLFYSVGIGQISSEVPQNLSASRPQDRQFILSSKKLLLSDSGFYLCAWRSRGLFFGEGSRLTVL.

This rearrangement joins TRBV5-5 to TRBJ1-2, with D maybe TRBD1 (5 bases). The V gene's germline CDR1 is SGHKS and CDR2 YYEKEE (reference sequence). Trimming removed 4 bases from V and 4 bases from J, with 14 bases in between. This CDR3 spans 14 amino acids. The CDR3 loop is CASSPAGGAYGYTF. CDR3 DNA sequence: TGTGCCAGCAGCCCGGCCGGGGGAGCCTATGGCTACACCTTC. Full variable domain (remainder filled in from reference TRBV5-5 and TRBJ1-2): DAGVTQSPTHLIKTRGQQVTLRCSPISGHKSVSWYQQVLGQGPQFIFQYYEKEERGRGNFPDRFSARQFPNYSSELNVNALLLGDSALYLCASSPAGGAYGYTFGSGTRLTVV.

The V call is TRBV12-3 or TRBV12-4, the J call TRBJ1-5; unclear D gene. The CDR3 is 12 amino acids. V lost 0 bases to trimming and J lost 7 bases, with 4 bases between them. The CDR3 DNA reads as TGTGCCAGCAGTTTAGCTGCGCAGCCCCAGCATTTT. Its protein product is CASSLAAQPQHF.

This rearrangement joins TRBV20-1 to TRBJ2-7, with D perhaps being TRBD1 or TRBD2 (5 bases each). Trimming shortened V by 3 bases and J by 2 bases, and 11 bases separated the two germline ends. Germline assignment: CDR1 DFQATT and CDR2 SNEGSKA (reference sequence). The CDR3 spans 13 residues. CDR3 residues: CSASGAVPYEQYF. The CDR3 DNA reads TGCAGTGCTAGCGGGGCGGTACCCTACGAGCAGTACTTC.

V and J are TRBV7-2 and TRBJ1-1; no definite D call. CDR1 and CDR2 (germline): SGHTA, FQGNSA. The CDR3 contains 13 residues. V lost 1 base, J lost 4 bases, and 7 bases lay in between. The CDR3 loop reads CASSLGWGTEAFF. The CDR3 bases are TGTGCCAGCAGCTTAGGCTGGGGCACTGAAGCTTTCTTT.

V is TRBV19 and J is TRBJ1-1; no clear D. The CDR3 length is 12 residues. The V end lost 3 bases, the J end lost 10 bases, and 12 bases lay between the germline ends. Germline V gene sequence: CDR1 LNHDA, CDR2 SQIVND (reference sequence). The CDR3 DNA follows: TGTGCCAGTAGTATCACGGTCATCCCAGCTTTCTTT. Translated, it gives CASSITVIPAFF.

The rearrangement joins TRBV3-1 to TRBJ2-7; tentatively, D is TRBD2 (6 bases). The CDR3 runs 16 residues. CDR1 and CDR2 (germline): LGHDT, YNNKEL (reference sequence). The V end was cut by 1 base, the J end by 2 bases, with 15 bases between. The CDR3 is CASSQGTGAIPYEQYF. The CDR3 DNA reads TGTGCCAGCAGCCAAGGGACGGGAGCCATCCCCTACGAGCAGTACTTC.